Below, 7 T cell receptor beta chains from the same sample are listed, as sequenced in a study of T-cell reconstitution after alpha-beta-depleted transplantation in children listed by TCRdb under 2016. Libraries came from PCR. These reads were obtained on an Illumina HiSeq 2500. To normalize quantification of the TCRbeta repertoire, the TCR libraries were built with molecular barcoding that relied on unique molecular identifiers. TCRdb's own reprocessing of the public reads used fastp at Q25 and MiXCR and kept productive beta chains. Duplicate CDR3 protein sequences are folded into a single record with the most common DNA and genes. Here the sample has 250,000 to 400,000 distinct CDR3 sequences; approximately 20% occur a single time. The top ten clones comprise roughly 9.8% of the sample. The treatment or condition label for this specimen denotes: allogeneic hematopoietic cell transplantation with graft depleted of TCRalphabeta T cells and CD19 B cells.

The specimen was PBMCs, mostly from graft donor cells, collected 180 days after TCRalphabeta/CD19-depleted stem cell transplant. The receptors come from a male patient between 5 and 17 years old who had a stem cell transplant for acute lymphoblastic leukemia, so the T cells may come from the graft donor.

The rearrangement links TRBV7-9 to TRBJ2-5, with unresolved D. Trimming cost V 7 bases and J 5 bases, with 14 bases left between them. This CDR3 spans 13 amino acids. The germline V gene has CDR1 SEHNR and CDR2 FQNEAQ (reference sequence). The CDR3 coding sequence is TGTGCCAGCACCTCTAGTTTGAGGGAGACCCAGTACTTC. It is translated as CASTSSLRETQYF.

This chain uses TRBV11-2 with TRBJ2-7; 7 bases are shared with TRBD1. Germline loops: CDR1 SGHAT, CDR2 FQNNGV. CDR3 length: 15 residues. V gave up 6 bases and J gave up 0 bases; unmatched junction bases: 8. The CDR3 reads CASSYTGASSYEQYF. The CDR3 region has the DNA TGTGCCAGCAGTTATACAGGGGCCAGCTCCTACGAGCAGTACTTC.

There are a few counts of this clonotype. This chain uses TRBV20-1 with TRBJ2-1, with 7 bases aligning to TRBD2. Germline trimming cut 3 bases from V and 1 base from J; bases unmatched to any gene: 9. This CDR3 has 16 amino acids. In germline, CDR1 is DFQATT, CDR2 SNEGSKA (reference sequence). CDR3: CSARLRGRGSYNEQFF. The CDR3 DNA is TGCAGTGCTAGGTTACGGGGGAGGGGTTCCTACAATGAGCAGTTCTTC.

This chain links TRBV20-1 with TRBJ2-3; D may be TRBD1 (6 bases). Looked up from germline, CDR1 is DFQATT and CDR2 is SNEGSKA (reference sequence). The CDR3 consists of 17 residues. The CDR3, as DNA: TGCTGTGTCCGACTGGGGGCGAAGGCGTCTAGCACAGATACGCAGTATTTT. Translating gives CCVRLGAKASSTDTQYF.

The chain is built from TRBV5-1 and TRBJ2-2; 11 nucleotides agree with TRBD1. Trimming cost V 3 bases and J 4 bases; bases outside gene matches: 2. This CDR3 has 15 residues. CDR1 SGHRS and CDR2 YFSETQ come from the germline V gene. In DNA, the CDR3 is TGCGCCAGCAGCTGGACAGGGGGCATCACCGGGGAGCTGTTTTTT. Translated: CASSWTGGITGELFF.

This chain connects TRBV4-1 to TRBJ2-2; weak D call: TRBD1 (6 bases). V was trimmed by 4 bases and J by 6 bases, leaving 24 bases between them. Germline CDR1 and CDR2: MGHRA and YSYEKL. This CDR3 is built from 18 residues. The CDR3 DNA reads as TGCGCCAGCAGCCGAGGGGGACCGGCTCTCTCCGGGGCCGGGGAGCTGTTTTTT. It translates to CASSRGGPALSGAGELFF.

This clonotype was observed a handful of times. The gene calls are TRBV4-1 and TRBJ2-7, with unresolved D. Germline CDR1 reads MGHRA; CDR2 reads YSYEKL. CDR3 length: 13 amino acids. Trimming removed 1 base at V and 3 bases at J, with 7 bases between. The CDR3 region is CASSQASYYEQYF. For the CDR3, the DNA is TGCGCCAGCAGCCAAGCGTCATACTACGAGCAGTACTTC.